A selection of T cell receptor beta chains follows, all from one sample in a study of identical twins. TCRdb ran MiXCR on the 5' RACE reads and lists one entry per CDR3 protein. The table shows hundreds of thousands of distinct CDR3 sequences, with roughly 6% occurring only once. The sequencing input was naive T cells sorted from blood. These receptors were obtained from a young man in good health. Each CDR3 is given with its conserved first and last residue. D genes are given only for firm matches. Clone size is not always given. Where it is, it says once, few, many or a class for expanded clones.

D,V,size,J,DNA,CDR3
TRBD2,TRBV9,many,TRBJ2-1,TGTGCCAGCAGCGCCGACCGACTAGCTACGTGGAATGAGCAGTTCTTC,CASSADRLATWNEQFF
.,TRBV5-1,many,TRBJ1-5,TGCGCCAGCAGCTGGGGTGCAGGGAATCAGCCCCAGCATTTT,CASSWGAGNQPQHF
.,TRBV5-5,many,TRBJ2-4,TGTGCCAGCAGCCCGACAGTTGTAGCCAAAAACATTCAGTACTTC,CASSPTVVAKNIQYF
.,TRBV4-3,many,TRBJ2-1,TGCGCCAGCAGCCAAGGAGGGAGTGAGCAGTTCTTC,CASSQGGSEQFF
.,TRBV7-2,many,TRBJ2-2,TGTGCCAGCAGCTTGACCCGGAGATTCGCGAACACCGGGGAGCTGTTTTTT,CASSLTRRFANTGELFF
.,TRBV18,.,TRBJ2-1,TGTGCCAGCTCACCTTCGGCAGGGCAACGCAATGAGCAGTTCTTC,CASSPSAGQRNEQFF
.,TRBV20-1,.,TRBJ2-5,TGCAGTGCTAGAGTAATTAGCGTCCAAGAGACCCAGTACTTC,CSARVISVQETQYF
TRBD1,TRBV5-5,many,TRBJ2-2,TGTGCCAGCAGCCATCAGGGGGACACCGGGGAGCTGTTTTTT,CASSHQGDTGELFF
TRBD1,TRBV3-1,many,TRBJ2-1,TGTGCCAGCAGCACCGGGACAGGGGCCAATGAGCAGTTCTTC,CASSTGTGANEQFF
TRBD2,TRBV5-1,.,TRBJ2-4,TGCGCCAGCAGCTTGGGGGGGGGACTAGGTGTGGACATTCAGTACTTC,CASSLGGGLGVDIQYF
TRBD1,TRBV30,few,TRBJ1-1,TGTGCCTGGACAGGGGGCGAGGGCACTGAAGCTTTCTTT,CAWTGGEGTEAFF
.,TRBV20-1,few,TRBJ2-2,TGCAGTGCTAGAGATAGGCGGGTCACCGGGGAGCTGTTTTTT,CSARDRRVTGELFF
TRBD2,TRBV7-2,.,TRBJ2-7,TGTGCCAGCAGCTTAGAATCGCTAGCGGGCTACTACGAGCAGTACTTC,CASSLESLAGYYEQYF
.,TRBV5-1,many,TRBJ1-3,TGCGCCAGCAGCTTGGCCCTTGTCGGCGGAAACACCATATATTTT,CASSLALVGGNTIYF
TRBD1,TRBV12-3/TRBV12-4,.,TRBJ2-1,TGTGCCAGCAGTGCGGACAGGGGATACAATGAGCAGTTCTTC,CASSADRGYNEQFF
.,TRBV11-1,.,TRBJ2-7,TGTGCCAGCAGCTTAAGTATTTTGGAATCTATGAGCTACGAGCAGTACTTC,CASSLSILESMSYEQYF
.,TRBV20-1,many,TRBJ2-1,TGCAGTGCTAGCTCCCTCCCCTCCTACAATGAGCAGTTCTTC,CSASSLPSYNEQFF
.,TRBV4-2,.,TRBJ1-4,TGTGCCAGCAGCCAAGAAGGAGACCATGAAAAACTGTTTTTT,CASSQEGDHEKLFF